This T cell receptor (beta chain) was documented in a study of blood T cells in healthy people across ages. The authors ran a second PCR of 7 to 11 cycles using a sample-barcoded 5' primer and a J-beta primer mix. Every molecule of cDNA carried a tag from a template-switch adaptor with 12 random nucleotides. One entry per CDR3 protein, called by TCRdb with MiXCR from the 5' RACE reads. Of about 1.7 million distinct CDR3 sequences in the sample, 25% to 30% were seen once. Between the trimmed V and J ends, which lost 6 bases and 10 bases, there was a span of 13 bases. The CDR3 totals 12 residues. Germline CDR1 SEHNR, CDR2 FQNEAQ (reference sequence). The individuals who served as donors were healthy Caucasians living in Russia, aged about 6 to 90.

The chain joins TRBV7-9 to TRBJ2-1; D unresolved. This clonotype was sampled from a woman in her 30s in good health. Source material: blood. The CDR3 region is CASRYPGQEQFF. As DNA, the CDR3 is TGTGCCAGCAGGTACCCGGGCCAAGAGCAGTTCTTC.